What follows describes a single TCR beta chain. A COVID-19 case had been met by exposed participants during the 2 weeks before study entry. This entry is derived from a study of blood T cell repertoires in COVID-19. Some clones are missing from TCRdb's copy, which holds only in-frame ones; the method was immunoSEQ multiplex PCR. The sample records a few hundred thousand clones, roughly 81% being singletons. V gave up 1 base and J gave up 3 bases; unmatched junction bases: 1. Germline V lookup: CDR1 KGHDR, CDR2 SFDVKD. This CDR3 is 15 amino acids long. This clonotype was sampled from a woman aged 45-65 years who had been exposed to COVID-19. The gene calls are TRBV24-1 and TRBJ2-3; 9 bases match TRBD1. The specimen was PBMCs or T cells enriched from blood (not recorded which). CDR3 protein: CATSDLGQGTDTQYF. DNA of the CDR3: TGTGCCACCAGTGATTTAGGACAGGGGACAGATACGCAGTATTTT.